The 7 T cell receptor beta chains below come from one sample, sequenced in a study of blood T cells in healthy people across ages. Then a second PCR, running about 6 to 12 cycles, was carried out with a sample-barcoded 5' primer and a J-beta primer mix. MiXCR, run by TCRdb on the 5' RACE reads, gives a single entry per CDR3 protein. The sample includes about 1.8 million distinct CDR3 sequences, just under 50% seen only once; the top ten take over 2%. Material: blood. The receptor source for this set is a woman aged 40 to 55 in good health.

V is TRBV19 and J is TRBJ1-2; D remains unclear. The CDR3 contains 14 residues. Germline V gene sequence: CDR1 LNHDA, CDR2 SQIVND (reference sequence). Trimming stripped 4 bases from V and 4 bases from J, with 13 bases between. CDR3 nucleotides: TGTGCCAGTAGTACCAGGTCGGTTACCTATGGCTACACCTTC. Protein product: CASSTRSVTYGYTF.

The sample holds one count of this clonotype. The J gene is TRBJ2-7, the V gene TRBV11-1, with 10 nucleotides matching TRBD1. This CDR3 has 15 residues. V shed 3 bases, J shed 2 bases, and the junction held 4 bases outside the gene matches. Germline lookup yields CDR1 SGHAT and CDR2 FQDESV (reference sequence). The CDR3, as DNA: TGTGCCAGCAGCTTCGACAGGGGGCGCGCCTACGAGCAGTACTTC. Residues: CASSFDRGRAYEQYF.

The chain is built from TRBV6-6 and TRBJ2-1, with a possible D match to TRBD1 (6 bases). Germline V gene data show CDR1 as MNHNY and CDR2 as SVGAGI (reference sequence). V gave up 5 bases and J gave up 1 base, with 12 bases separating them. This CDR3 comprises 15 residues. The CDR3 spells CASSATGLSYNEQFF. CDR3 bases: TGTGCCAGCAGTGCCACAGGGTTATCCTACAATGAGCAGTTCTTC.

J is TRBJ1-2 and V is TRBV4-1, with D hard to call. V shed 0 bases and J shed 2 bases, with 10 bases lying between them. Germline CDR1 and CDR2: MGHRA and YSYEKL. The CDR3 totals 15 residues. CDR3 loop: CASSQEHVRNYGYTF. The CDR3 nucleotides read TGCGCCAGCAGCCAAGAACATGTGCGCAACTATGGCTACACCTTC.

This clonotype appeared once. The J gene is TRBJ1-2, the V gene TRBV29-1, with 9 bases fitting TRBD1. The germline CDR1 and CDR2 sequences are SQVTM and ANQGSEA. The CDR3 contains 12 residues. V gave up 6 bases and J gave up 5 bases; unmatched junction bases: 4. CDR3 DNA: TGCAGCGTGACCGACAGGGGGTATGGCTACACCTTC. Translated, it gives CSVTDRGYGYTF.

This clonotype was counted only a few times. This CDR3 is CASSQRTGAQDIQYF. DNA for the CDR3: TGCGCCAGCAGCCAGAGGACAGGGGCGCAGGACATTCAGTACTTC. The chain recombines TRBV4-1 with TRBJ2-4, with 9 bases lining up with TRBD1. The CDR3 consists of 15 residues. Germline V gene data show CDR1 as MGHRA and CDR2 as YSYEKL. Unmatched junction bases numbered 8, after V lost 3 bases and J lost 8 bases.

This clonotype turned up a few times. This chain joins TRBV25-1 and TRBJ1-2; D gene unclear. V was cut by 2 bases and J by 2 bases, with 9 bases left in between. Germline V gives CDR1 MGHDK, CDR2 SYGVNS. This CDR3 is 14 amino acids long. CDR3 amino acids: CASSERWGNYGYTF. The CDR3 region has the DNA TGTGCCAGCAGTGAAAGGTGGGGAAACTATGGCTACACCTTC.